This TCR beta chain originates from a study of blood T cells in healthy people across ages. Whole-study results and caveats: Among T cells, TCR beta diversity per million cells dropped roughly linearly as age rose. Aged donors had fewer naive CD4+ cells and lower diversity than long-lived donors.

Regarding this clonotype: What it binds is not known.

The donors, healthy Caucasians from Russia, were aged about 6 to 100. V gave up 3 bases and J gave up 2 bases, with 14 bases separating them. The CDR3 has 15 amino acids. Germline V gives CDR1 ENHRY, CDR2 SYGVKD. A J-beta primer mix and a sample-barcoded 5' primer were used in a second PCR of about 6 to 12 cycles. Each sample yielded at least 3 million CDR3-containing paired-end reads. One entry per CDR3 protein, called by TCRdb with MiXCR from the 5' RACE reads. Of about 690,000 distinct CDR3 sequences listed, less than 45% are singletons. The chain recombines TRBV10-3 with TRBJ2-7; a possible D gene is TRBD2 (5 bases). This receptor was taken from an older man in good health. The material sequenced was blood. The CDR3 sequence: CAISEPAGQTYEQYF. The CDR3 nucleotides read TGTGCCATCAGTGAACCTGCGGGCCAGACCTACGAGCAGTACTTC.